A selection of T cell receptor beta chains follows, all from one sample in a study of shared clonotypes between healthy human individuals. The repertoire was sequenced with immunoSEQ multiplex PCR; TCRdb's copy has only in-frame clones and lacks some. The profile shows 1,400,000 or so clones, around 98.5% of them singletons. The sequenced sample was naive CD4+ T cells sorted from blood. These receptors all stem from a man between 25 and 39 years old in good health. CDR3s include the opening cysteine and the closing phenylalanine or tryptophan. D genes are given only for firm matches. A row's size may be missing; if present it is once, few, many or a size class.

v_call: TRBV15; j_call: TRBJ2-4; d_call: NA; clone_size: NA; cdr3_nt: TGTGCCACCAGCAGAGTTGCAGGGATGGGGACCTTAGCCAAAAACATTCAGTACTTC; cdr3_aa: CATSRVAGMGTLAKNIQYF
v_call: TRBV18; j_call: TRBJ1-2; d_call: NA; clone_size: few; cdr3_nt: TGTGCCAGCTCACCACGACCGCCGACAGAAAACTATGGCTACACCTTC; cdr3_aa: CASSPRPPTENYGYTF
v_call: TRBV28; j_call: TRBJ2-3; d_call: NA; clone_size: NA; cdr3_nt: TGTGCCAGCAGATCGGGTTCCACAGATACGCAGTATTTT; cdr3_aa: CASRSGSTDTQYF
v_call: TRBV6-1; j_call: TRBJ1-4; d_call: NA; clone_size: NA; cdr3_nt: TGTGCCAGCAGTGTATGGGGGAGTTATAATGAAAAACTGTTTTTT; cdr3_aa: CASSVWGSYNEKLFF
v_call: TRBV2; j_call: TRBJ2-7; d_call: TRBD1; clone_size: NA; cdr3_nt: TGTGCCAGCAGGAACCGACAGGGGATTTCCCTCGAGCAGTACTTC; cdr3_aa: CASRNRQGISLEQYF
v_call: TRBV7-2; j_call: TRBJ2-1; d_call: TRBD2; clone_size: NA; cdr3_nt: TGTGCCAGCAGCTTAGCCCCACCACGCTTCTCCGGGACTAGCGGGTACTACAATGAGCAGTTCTTC; cdr3_aa: CASSLAPPRFSGTSGYYNEQFF
v_call: TRBV27; j_call: TRBJ2-7; d_call: TRBD1; clone_size: once; cdr3_nt: TGTGCCAGCAGTAGGGACAGAGAGGCGTTGTTTCACGAGCAGTACTTC; cdr3_aa: CASSRDREALFHEQYF
v_call: TRBV14; j_call: TRBJ2-7; d_call: NA; clone_size: NA; cdr3_nt: TGTGCCAGCAGCCAAGAAAGGAGGGGGCGCATCAACGAGCAGTACTTC; cdr3_aa: CASSQERRGRINEQYF
v_call: TRBV6-5; j_call: TRBJ1-1; d_call: NA; clone_size: NA; cdr3_nt: TGTGCCAGCAGTCCGCTAATTAGTACTGAAGCTTTCTTT; cdr3_aa: CASSPLISTEAFF
v_call: TRBV19; j_call: TRBJ1-3; d_call: NA; clone_size: NA; cdr3_nt: TGTGCCAGTAGTCCCATCATGGAGATCGACACCATATATTTT; cdr3_aa: CASSPIMEIDTIYF
v_call: TRBV7-9; j_call: TRBJ2-5; d_call: TRBD2; clone_size: NA; cdr3_nt: TGTGCCAGCAGCTTATCCCCGACTAGCGGGCAAGAGACCCAGTACTTC; cdr3_aa: CASSLSPTSGQETQYF
v_call: TRBV12-5; j_call: TRBJ1-1; d_call: TRBD1; clone_size: NA; cdr3_nt: TGTGCTAGTGCCCTGAGAGGGGGCTCTGAAGCTTTCTTT; cdr3_aa: CASALRGGSEAFF
v_call: TRBV7-9; j_call: TRBJ2-3; d_call: NA; clone_size: NA; cdr3_nt: TGTGCCACGATCCTCCGGGACACCGCCACAGATACGCAGTATTTT; cdr3_aa: CATILRDTATDTQYF
v_call: TRBV5-1; j_call: TRBJ2-3; d_call: TRBD1; clone_size: NA; cdr3_nt: TGCGCCAGCAGCTTGGCTTCCGGACAGGGGGTAAATACGCAGTATTTT; cdr3_aa: CASSLASGQGVNTQYF
v_call: TRBV30; j_call: TRBJ1-2; d_call: TRBD1; clone_size: NA; cdr3_nt: TGTGCCTGGACCCCTTGGACAGGGAGCGGCGGGGTCTATGGCTACACCTTC; cdr3_aa: CAWTPWTGSGGVYGYTF
v_call: TRBV10-3; j_call: TRBJ2-7; d_call: NA; clone_size: NA; cdr3_nt: TGTGCCATCAGTGAGTCGATGGACCGAGCCCCAAACTACGAGCAGTACTTC; cdr3_aa: CAISESMDRAPNYEQYF
v_call: TRBV7-2; j_call: TRBJ2-7; d_call: TRBD2; clone_size: NA; cdr3_nt: TGTGCCAGCAGCTTAAGGGCTAGCGGGACAAGCTACGAGCAGTACTTC; cdr3_aa: CASSLRASGTSYEQYF
v_call: TRBV9; j_call: TRBJ2-1; d_call: NA; clone_size: NA; cdr3_nt: TGTGCCAGCAGCGTAGGTTGGCTCTACAATGAGCAGTTCTTC; cdr3_aa: CASSVGWLYNEQFF
v_call: TRBV18; j_call: TRBJ2-7; d_call: TRBD2; clone_size: NA; cdr3_nt: TGTGCCAGCTCACTAGCGGGAGGGACCTACGAGCAGTACTTC; cdr3_aa: CASSLAGGTYEQYF
v_call: TRBV2; j_call: TRBJ1-2; d_call: NA; clone_size: NA; cdr3_nt: TGTGCCAGCAGTGATCGGGTCAGTTCCGACTACACCTTC; cdr3_aa: CASSDRVSSDYTF
v_call: TRBV2; j_call: TRBJ2-5; d_call: NA; clone_size: NA; cdr3_nt: TGTGCCAGCAGTGAGGCCAGGCTATGGGAGACCCAGTACTTC; cdr3_aa: CASSEARLWETQYF
v_call: TRBV7-9; j_call: TRBJ1-4; d_call: NA; clone_size: NA; cdr3_nt: TGTGCCAGCAGCTTAATGGGGGACCTCAATGAAAAACTGTTTTTT; cdr3_aa: CASSLMGDLNEKLFF
v_call: TRBV5-5; j_call: TRBJ2-5; d_call: NA; clone_size: NA; cdr3_nt: TGTGCCAGCAGCTTGGTTCAAGAGACCCAGTACTTC; cdr3_aa: CASSLVQETQYF
v_call: TRBV9; j_call: TRBJ2-1; d_call: NA; clone_size: NA; cdr3_nt: TGTGCCAGCAGCGGTAGGAGGCATGAGCAGTTCTTC; cdr3_aa: CASSGRRHEQFF
v_call: TRBV20-1; j_call: TRBJ2-5; d_call: NA; clone_size: NA; cdr3_nt: TGCAGTGCTACGGGGAGGCAGACCCAGTACTTC; cdr3_aa: CSATGRQTQYF
v_call: TRBV2; j_call: TRBJ2-7; d_call: NA; clone_size: NA; cdr3_nt: TGTGCCAGCAGTTTAGGGGGGGGACCCTACTCCTACGAGCAGTACTTC; cdr3_aa: CASSLGGGPYSYEQYF
v_call: TRBV4-2; j_call: TRBJ1-1; d_call: NA; clone_size: NA; cdr3_nt: TGTGCCAGCAGCTTAAGGCAGGGTGGGACTGAAGCTTTCTTT; cdr3_aa: CASSLRQGGTEAFF
v_call: TRBV2; j_call: TRBJ2-5; d_call: NA; clone_size: NA; cdr3_nt: TGTGCCAGCAGACAGGGTACGGGGACCCAGTACTTC; cdr3_aa: CASRQGTGTQYF
v_call: TRBV15; j_call: TRBJ2-7; d_call: TRBD1; clone_size: NA; cdr3_nt: TGTGCCACCAGCAGACCCGGGACAGGGGGCTCCTACGAGCAGTACTTC; cdr3_aa: CATSRPGTGGSYEQYF
v_call: TRBV18; j_call: TRBJ2-3; d_call: TRBD1; clone_size: NA; cdr3_nt: TGTGCCAGCTCACCACCCGGACAGGGGGCCGGCCCAGATACGCAGTATTTT; cdr3_aa: CASSPPGQGAGPDTQYF
v_call: TRBV7-2; j_call: TRBJ2-3; d_call: NA; clone_size: NA; cdr3_nt: TGTGCCAGCAGCTTACTGAGAGCTACGCAGTATTTT; cdr3_aa: CASSLLRATQYF
v_call: TRBV7-6; j_call: TRBJ2-1; d_call: NA; clone_size: NA; cdr3_nt: TGTGCCAGCAGCTTAGTAGCTAGCCAGGTCTCCTACAATGAGCAGTTCTTC; cdr3_aa: CASSLVASQVSYNEQFF
v_call: TRBV7-3; j_call: TRBJ2-5; d_call: TRBD1; clone_size: once; cdr3_nt: TGTGCCAGCAGCCGGGACAGGGCGTCCGAGACCCAGTACTTC; cdr3_aa: CASSRDRASETQYF
v_call: TRBV27; j_call: TRBJ2-7; d_call: TRBD2; clone_size: NA; cdr3_nt: TGTGCCAGCAGTTTACGGCTAGCGGGAGGCCCCTACGAGCAGTACTTC; cdr3_aa: CASSLRLAGGPYEQYF
v_call: TRBV6-6; j_call: TRBJ1-1; d_call: TRBD1; clone_size: NA; cdr3_nt: TGTGCCAGCAGTTACTCGACGGGACAGTTGAACACTGAAGCTTTCTTT; cdr3_aa: CASSYSTGQLNTEAFF
v_call: TRBV7-9; j_call: TRBJ2-7; d_call: NA; clone_size: NA; cdr3_nt: TGTGCCAGCAGCCCAGCTCGGGACTACGAGCAGTACTTC; cdr3_aa: CASSPARDYEQYF
v_call: TRBV5-1; j_call: TRBJ1-5; d_call: NA; clone_size: NA; cdr3_nt: TGCGCCAGCAACGTCCGGGGAAATCAGCCCCAGCATTTT; cdr3_aa: CASNVRGNQPQHF
v_call: TRBV18; j_call: TRBJ2-6; d_call: TRBD1; clone_size: NA; cdr3_nt: TGTGCCAGCTCACCACCTGTGGGACAGGAGCTTGCTGGGGCCAACGTCCTGACTTTC; cdr3_aa: CASSPPVGQELAGANVLTF
v_call: TRBV28; j_call: TRBJ2-1; d_call: TRBD2; clone_size: NA; cdr3_nt: TGTGCCAGCACAGTTTCGGGACTAGGGAATGAGCAGTTCTTC; cdr3_aa: CASTVSGLGNEQFF
v_call: TRBV6-4; j_call: TRBJ2-7; d_call: NA; clone_size: NA; cdr3_nt: TGTGCTGGGACGGGGGAATCCTACGAGCAGTACTTC; cdr3_aa: CAGTGESYEQYF
v_call: TRBV15; j_call: TRBJ2-7; d_call: NA; clone_size: NA; cdr3_nt: TGTGCCACCAGCAGAGAGGTACTTACACCCTCCTACGAGCAGTACTTC; cdr3_aa: CATSREVLTPSYEQYF
v_call: TRBV7-9; j_call: TRBJ2-1; d_call: TRBD2; clone_size: NA; cdr3_nt: TGTGCCAGCAGCTTAGCTGGGACTACGCAGTTCTTC; cdr3_aa: CASSLAGTTQFF
v_call: TRBV2; j_call: TRBJ2-5; d_call: NA; clone_size: NA; cdr3_nt: TGTGCCAGCAGCGACCGGGACCCGAGGGAGACCCAGTACTTC; cdr3_aa: CASSDRDPRETQYF
v_call: TRBV7-9; j_call: TRBJ2-6; d_call: NA; clone_size: NA; cdr3_nt: TGTGCCAGCAGCGTTAGAGGCTCTGGGGCCAACGTCCTGACTTTC; cdr3_aa: CASSVRGSGANVLTF
v_call: TRBV6-1; j_call: TRBJ1-4; d_call: TRBD1; clone_size: NA; cdr3_nt: TGTGCCAGCAGTGCCCGGGACAGGAGGAATGAAAAACTGTTTTTT; cdr3_aa: CASSARDRRNEKLFF